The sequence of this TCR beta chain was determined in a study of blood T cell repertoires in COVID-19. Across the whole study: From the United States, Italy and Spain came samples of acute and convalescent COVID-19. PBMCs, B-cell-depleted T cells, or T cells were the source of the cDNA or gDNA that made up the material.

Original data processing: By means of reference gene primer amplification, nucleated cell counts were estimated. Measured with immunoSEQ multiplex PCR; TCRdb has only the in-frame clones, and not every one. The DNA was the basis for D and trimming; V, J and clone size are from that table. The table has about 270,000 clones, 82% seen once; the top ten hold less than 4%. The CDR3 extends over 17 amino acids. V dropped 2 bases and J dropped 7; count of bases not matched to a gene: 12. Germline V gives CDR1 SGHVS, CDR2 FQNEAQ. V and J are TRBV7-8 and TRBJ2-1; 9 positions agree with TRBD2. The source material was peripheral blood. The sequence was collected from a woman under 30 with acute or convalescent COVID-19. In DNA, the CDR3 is TGTGCCAGCAGCTTACAGAGTGTAGCGGGAGAACGGAATGAGCAGTTCTTC. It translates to CASSLQSVAGERNEQFF.